A single sample gave rise to the 9 T cell receptor beta chains below, sequenced in a study of technical replicates of blood from a handful of donors. Data came from immunoSEQ multiplex PCR; TCRdb stores just in-frame clones and leaves some out. The table shows tens of thousands of clones, with roughly 94% occurring only once. Specimen: T cells isolated from PBMCs. All receptors derive from a human donor in good health.

The chain recombines TRBV28 with TRBJ2-3; D gene uncertain. In germline, CDR1 is MDHEN, CDR2 SYDVKM. V was trimmed by 3 bases and J by 5 bases, leaving 3 bases between them. The CDR3 runs to 11 residues. This CDR3 is CASSFVDTQYF. The CDR3 nucleotides are TGTGCCAGCAGTTTCGTAGATACGCAGTATTTT.

The chain joins TRBV19 to TRBJ2-7; 8 positions match TRBD1. The CDR3 totals 15 residues. Looked up from germline, CDR1 is LNHDA and CDR2 is SQIVND (reference sequence). Unmatched junction bases numbered 8, after V lost 5 bases and J lost 2 bases. CDR3 region: CASSPWDRQPYEQYF. CDR3 DNA: TGTGCCAGTAGTCCCTGGGACAGGCAGCCCTACGAGCAGTACTTC.

The V and J genes are TRBV6-1 and TRBJ2-3; tentative D call: TRBD2 (6 bases). Trimming took 5 bases from V and 3 from J, leaving 15 bases between them. The germline gives CDR1 MNHNS, CDR2 SASEGT. CDR3 length: 15 amino acids. The DNA for the CDR3 is TGTGCCAGCAGTTCACTAGCTTCGAGAACAGATACGCAGTATTTT. Protein sequence: CASSSLASRTDTQYF.

The V and J genes are TRBV7-9 and TRBJ2-7; tentatively, D is TRBD2 (6 bases). CDR3 length: 12 residues. Germline V lookup: CDR1 SEHNR, CDR2 FQNEAQ (reference sequence). V dropped 3 bases and J dropped 6 bases, with 9 bases sitting between them. The CDR3 sequence: CASSLTGVEQYF. CDR3 in DNA: TGTGCCAGCAGCTTGACGGGGGTCGAGCAGTACTTC.

The CDR3 DNA is TGTGCCAGCTCAAATTATCGGGACAGCTATGGCTACACCTTC. It specifies CASSNYRDSYGYTF. The chain combines TRBV18 with TRBJ1-2; 7 positions match TRBD1. J lost 4 bases, V lost 5 bases, and 7 bases had no gene match. Germline V gene lookup returns CDR1 KGHSH and CDR2 LQKENI. CDR3 length equals 14 residues.

The chain joins TRBV5-6 to TRBJ1-5; TRBD1 matches at 9 bases. This CDR3 spans 16 amino acids. The J segment lost 4 bases and the V segment lost 0 bases, leaving 5 bases of the junction unmatched. Germline CDR1 SGHDT, CDR2 YYEEEE. The CDR3 sequence is CASSLGTGVINQPQHF. CDR3 sequence (DNA): TGTGCCAGCAGCTTGGGGACAGGGGTAATAAATCAGCCCCAGCATTTT.

The V call is TRBV13, the J call TRBJ1-3; D is ambiguous. Germline values: CDR1 PRHDT, CDR2 FYEKMQ (reference sequence). V lost 5 bases and J lost 2, with 19 bases in between. The CDR3 runs 17 residues. In DNA form, the CDR3 reads TGTGCCAGCAGCAACTCACCAGGCCTAAGGCCTGGAAACACCATATATTTT. It yields the protein CASSNSPGLRPGNTIYF.

The gene calls are TRBV19 and TRBJ2-1; 8 nucleotides align to TRBD2. This CDR3 has 14 residues. Germline CDR1 is LNHDA and CDR2 is SQIVND (reference sequence). Trimming cost V 3 bases and J 3 bases; bases outside gene matches: 1. CDR3 region: CASSILAGYNEQFF. In nucleotides, the CDR3 is TGTGCCAGTAGTATCCTAGCGGGCTACAATGAGCAGTTCTTC.

The gene calls are TRBV30 and TRBJ1-4; D is perhaps TRBD1 (6 bases). Trimming removed 2 bases at V and 8 bases at J, with 12 bases between. The CDR3 consists of 13 residues. Germline V lookup: CDR1 GTSNPN, CDR2 SVGIG (reference sequence). CDR3 bases: TGTGCCTGGAGTAGACAGGTGGGGGAAAAACTGTTTTTT. Amino acid sequence: CAWSRQVGEKLFF.